The 3 T cell receptor beta chains below were found in one sample sequenced in a study of cytotoxic CD8 clonotypes in ibrutinib-treated CLL. The data were produced by immunoSEQ multiplex PCR, yet TCRdb's version contains in-frame clones alone and is incomplete. The profile covers some 76,000 clones, with around four fifths appearing a single time and more than 30% taken by the ten largest. The sample here was PBMCs, taken after 24 months of ibrutinib treatment. These receptor sequences come from a human donor with chronic lymphocytic leukemia.

This clone has only one observation. The chain joins TRBV5-6 to TRBJ2-2; TRBD1 matches at 12 bases. This CDR3 spans 16 amino acids. CDR1 is SGHDT and CDR2 is YYEEEE in the germline V gene. V was pared by 4 bases and J by 5 bases, with 6 bases of the junction left unmatched. CDR3 in DNA: TGTGCCAGCAGCACAGGGACAGGGGGCTTTACCGGGGAGCTGTTTTTT. It yields the protein CASSTGTGGFTGELFF. The variable domain in full, completed from reference TRBV5-6 and TRBJ2-2, reads DAGVTQSPTHLIKTRGQQVTLRCSPKSGHDTVSWYQQALGQGPQFIFQYYEEEERQRGNFPDRFSGHQFPNYSSELNVNALLLGDSALYLCASSTGTGGFTGELFFGEGSRLTVL.

J is TRBJ1-4 and V is TRBV6-1; D is unresolved. Germline CDR1 reads MNHNS; CDR2 reads SASEGT. CDR3 length: 15 amino acids. The V and J ends lost 2 bases and 7 bases respectively, with 14 bases between them. The DNA of the CDR3 is TGTGCCAGCAGTGAATCTCAGGATTGGGGTGAAAAACTGTTTTTT. Translating it yields CASSESQDWGEKLFF.

This rearrangement joins TRBV30 to TRBJ1-4; no clear D. The CDR3 consists of 15 residues. The germline V gene has CDR1 GTSNPN and CDR2 SVGIG (reference sequence). The ends were cut back, 0 bases at V and 7 bases at J, with 15 bases in the middle. Written as DNA, the CDR3 is TGTGCCTGGAGTGTACGCGGGTTGTTGGGTGAAAAACTGTTTTTT. This encodes CAWSVRGLLGEKLFF.